This entry is about one TCR beta chain. Which antigen it targets is not known. No quality values exist for individual bases; no much larger clone is one base distant. The CDR3 runs 17 residues from the cysteine to the phenylalanine. Only the CDR3 part of the read is kept: 51 bases, read in frame from the first base. Clipping removes 5 bases from V and 0 bases from J, with 6 as the unmatched junction base count. CDR1 and CDR2 (LNHDA, SQIVND) derive from the germline V gene (reference sequence). Each clonotype received, on average, approximately 9.9x coverage in deep resolution sequencing performed on a MiSeq, where the target depth lay between 1 in 1 million and 1 in 200,000 T cells. TCR beta libraries were generated with the immunoSEQ hsTCRB Kit. The source study handled its data this way. The data were analyzed with ImmunoSEQ Analyzer and ImmunoSEQ Data Assistant, and V, D and J gene assignments followed IMGT definitions. Clonality, which ranges from 0 to 1, was calculated as one minus the normalized Shannon entropy of productive rearrangement frequencies. Only overrepresented clonotypes making up at least 0.05% of the repertoire of each patient were included in the public clonotype analysis. Some twelve age-matched healthy donor repertoires from immuneACCESS were used as controls for clonality. Held by TCRdb, this immuneACCESS table contains in-frame sequences only and omits some clones. Under half of the omission traces to an unresolved V gene where checked; the cause of the rest is unknown. That table is the source of V, J and clone size, and D and trimming were worked out from the DNA. Present in this sample are roughly 250,000 clones, roughly 74% of which were seen just once. 15% to 17% of the sample rests with the top ten.

The sample belongs to a study of cytotoxic CD8 clonotypes in ibrutinib-treated CLL (dated by TCRdb to about 2021). General notes on the study: The cohort was composed of about 10 relapsed/refractory and fewer than 16 treatment-naive patients; IGHV unmutated status was identified in roughly 18 patients. Partial responses were observed in some 24 patients and complete responses in 2; after a median follow-up of roughly 72 months, remission was maintained in 15 or so patients and progression was observed in approximately 12. Samples at response were collected after a median of about 12 months of treatment, with a range of about 6 to 36 months. On average, each sample had about 250,000 productive templates and roughly 95,000 productive rearrangements. Longitudinal samples were available for about 30% of the roughly 90 trial participants. Cryopreserved peripheral blood mononuclear cells were obtained prior to treatment, at the time of response, and at either disease progression or sustained remission. Every remission and progressive disease sample was obtained while ibrutinib was still being received by the patients.

Results and caveats for the whole study, not just this receptor: Sampling times were not matched between patients in sustained remission and patients whose disease was progressing, and lymph node repertoires were not examined. Public clonotypes were found to be uncommon and were observed to contract or remain stable during treatment; the increase in clonality was shown to reflect expansion of private clonotypes at ibrutinib response. At baseline, clonality was higher than in age-matched healthy donors and showed a strong correlation with circulating CD8+ T-cell counts. At ibrutinib response clonality went up, during sustained remission it held steady, and at progression it dropped back toward baseline.

Interpreted using the paper, the time point label stands for: approximately 2 years on ibrutinib. For TCR beta library preparation, around 2.1 micrograms of genomic DNA were extracted from the cryopreserved PBMCs. High-throughput TCR beta sequencing was performed on longitudinal blood samples from CLL patients receiving ibrutinib monotherapy. Patients were enrolled in a phase 2 open-label single-center ibrutinib monotherapy trial. The input for sequencing was PBMCs, taken after 24 months of ibrutinib treatment. The chain links TRBV19 with TRBJ2-6, and 8 junctional nucleotides match TRBD1. This clonotype originated in a human donor with chronic lymphocytic leukemia. The nucleotide sequence is given as TGTGCCAGTAGTCTCGGGACAGGTATCTCTGGGGCCAACGTCCTGACTTTC. Protein translation: CASSLGTGISGANVLTF.